The sequence of this T cell receptor beta chain was determined in a study of CD4+ T cells in melanoma. Study observations and caveats: CD8+ T cell, macrophage and B cell function reportedly correlated with neoantigen-specific CD4+ T cells. Reportedly, melanoma neoantigen-specific CD4+ T cells showed varied differentiation states.

Notes on this clone: What it recognizes is unknown.

The CDR3 is 13 amino acids. CDR1 and CDR2 from the germline V gene are MNHNS and SASEGT. The V and J ends lost 2 bases and 2 bases respectively, with 4 bases between them. Produced via immunoSEQ multiplex PCR; TCRdb's table is partial and in-frame only. The sample includes more than 10,000 clones, approximately 68% of them seen just once. The TCR sequence derives from a human donor with melanoma. The V call is TRBV6-1, the J call TRBJ2-1; D call uncertain. Sequenced sample: cells from a culture (not recorded whether cultured in vitro). The CDR3 sequence: CASSEFPYNEQFF. CDR3 coding DNA: TGTGCCAGCAGTGAATTCCCCTACAATGAGCAGTTCTTC.